In its sample, the clone carrying this TCR beta chain was seen once. Germline lookup yields CDR1 LNHDA and CDR2 SQIVND (reference sequence). V lost 7 bases and J lost 7; bases outside the gene matches: 9. The CDR3 is 13 amino acids. The data stem from a study of T cell changes during pregnancy in multiple sclerosis. TCRdb's copy holds only in-frame clones and misses some; the assay was immunoSEQ multiplex PCR. The table includes 95,000 to 110,000 clones, approximately 90% detected once. Sequencing used peripheral blood, obtained after pregnancy. V usage is TRBV19 and J usage is TRBJ1-2, with 7 bases lining up with TRBD1. The sequence derives from a female donor with multiple sclerosis, enrolled in a pregnancy study. This chain's CDR3 is CASMRGREFGYTF. Written as DNA, the CDR3 is TGTGCCAGTATGAGGGGGCGCGAATTTGGCTACACCTTC.